This T cell receptor (beta chain) was profiled in a study of memory CD4+ T cells and cytomegalovirus serostatus (dated by TCRdb to 2018 to 2020). Regarding the research as a whole: The cohort included approximately 35 healthy adults from Belgium, of whom 9 were CMV seropositive and roughly 24 were CMV seronegative. The study sequenced CD4+ memory TCRbeta repertoires of a Belgian cohort with known cytomegalovirus serostatus to replicate a published TCR-based CMV serostatus classifier.

Single viable CD3+CD4+CD8-CD45RO+ cells were sorted as memory CD4+ T cells on a FACSAria II. To determine CMV serostatus, a Roche Elecsys assay was used that detects serum IgG against CMV pp150, pp28, p38 and p52. After thawing, total CD4+ T cells were enriched by positive selection with CD4 magnetic microbeads. The samples came from a different study that was designed specifically to examine the CD4+ T cell memory repertoire. Following standard operating procedures, peripheral blood mononuclear cells were isolated and cryopreserved, while serum was kept at -80 degrees C. CD3-PerCP (BW264/56), CD4-APC (RPA-T4), CD45RO-PE (UCHT1) and CD8-Pacific Orange (3B5) antibodies were used for staining, and non-viable cells were excluded with Sytox blue. The CDR3 contains 15 residues, cysteine and phenylalanine counted. This entry keeps only the CDR3 DNA: 45 bases, framed from base 1. V sheds 0 bases and J sheds 2 bases, leaving 11 bases between their ends. The CDR1 and CDR2 encoded by the germline V gene are SGHRS and YFSETQ.

What the authors observed across the whole study: Only CD4+CD45RO+ memory cells were sequenced, in contrast to the original study, which included naive and memory CD4+ and CD8+ populations. CMV serostatus prediction reached a median bootstrapped AUC of nearly 0.96 with the original framework and roughly 0.9 with a US-trained random forest. On the Belgian cohort, the classifier built on the original framework reached a median bootstrapped AUC of 0.95, with a 95% CI of 0.76-1.00. The results were interpreted as suggesting that the CMV-associated TCR signature is mostly present in the CD4+ memory repertoire. Among the 160 or so previously reported CMV-associated TCRbeta sequences, 60 to 70 showed up in the CD4+ memory repertoires, with each one found in between one and five individuals.

The Quick-DNA Microprep Kit was used to extract genomic DNA from the sorted cells. Amplification of TCRbeta DNA was done with the immunoSEQ hsTCRbeta kit, following the protocol from the manufacturer. An Illumina MiSeq instrument was used to sequence the TCRbeta libraries. From the authors' description of their analysis: Removing out-of-frame sequences left about 2,300,000 distinct TCRbeta sequences, an average of about 70,000 per individual. Each individual was scored according to the count of 164 previously reported CMV-associated TCRbeta sequences and the total productive distinct TCRbeta count. A beta-binomial model was reimplemented in Python, and scikit-learn random forests with default parameters were trained on data from the US cohort. Classifier performance on the Belgian cohort was reported as the median AUC with percentile confidence intervals calculated over 10,000 bootstrap iterations. This is the immuneACCESS table as TCRdb keeps it, with only in-frame sequences that have V and J called. A part of the clones is gone; compared with another copy, unresolved V genes explain less than half, and the rest is unexplained. The DNA was the basis for D and trimming; V, J and clone size are from that table. Across this sample there are about 44,000 clones, with over 65% seen only once. The ten largest clones capture about 2.1% of the sample.

As for this clone: Its antigen is currently not known. The record has no base qualities; no much larger clone is one base away.

The sequence was obtained from an adult in good health and CMV-seronegative. The material sequenced was memory CD4+ T cells from blood. Rearrangement joined TRBV5-1 to TRBJ2-5; the best D guess is TRBD2, with 5 bases matching. This receptor carries the CDR3 CASSLEMGAQETQYF. The nucleotide sequence reads TGCGCCAGCAGCTTGGAGATGGGAGCACAAGAGACCCAGTACTTC.